This T cell receptor beta chain was retrieved from a study of T cell responses to AZD1222 COVID-19 vaccine. Study-wide findings and caveats: Spike-specific TCR breadth and depth both grew after two AZD1222 doses. Nearly half of unique spike-specific TCRs reportedly avoided B.1.351 and B.1.1.7 mutated regions. Mapped onto spike, vaccine-associated CD4 TCRs spanned it and were dominant at 160-218 and 743-854. Females outnumbered males among donors, who were mostly white British; clonal diversity was possibly underestimated.

Looked up from germline, CDR1 is SGHRS and CDR2 is YFSETQ. The CDR3 has 15 residues. V shed 0 bases, J shed 2 bases, and the junction held 3 bases outside the gene matches. To note about this clone: What it recognizes is unknown.

The method was immunoSEQ multiplex PCR; TCRdb's version includes in-frame clones alone and lacks a portion of them. The sample carries more than 90,000 clones, more than 65% recorded once. The chain employs TRBV5-1 and TRBJ2-7; 9 nucleotides align to TRBD1. The material was peripheral blood, obtained on day 0 of AZD1222 vaccination. This sequence was found in an adult in good health. Here the CDR3 DNA reads TGCGCCAGCAGCTTGGGTTGGACAGGGGCCTACGAGCAGTACTTC. This sequence encodes CASSLGWTGAYEQYF.